The T cell receptor (beta chain) described here comes from a study of cytomegalovirus exposure and HLA in healthy donors. General study points: There were 160 or so TCR beta chains listed as cytomegalovirus-associated. Common viral pathogens (according to a later analysis) appeared linked to several of the most significant clusters.

Each donor was healthy, and each was a bone marrow donor. Amplification used 60 Vbeta primers and 13 Jbeta primers. Profiled with immunoSEQ multiplex PCR; TCRdb holds only in-frame clones, not every one. This table has 120,000 or so clones, approximately 71% appearing once. With regard to this clone: Its antigen is undetermined.

Sample: PBMCs. The source of this sequence is a woman in her 50s in good health and CMV-seronegative.

The CDR3 DNA follows: TGTGCCAGTAGTCCCTCGGGCGGGAGAGACAGCTACGAGCAGTACTTC. It translates to CASSPSGGRDSYEQYF. The genes are TRBV19 and TRBJ2-7, with TRBD2 matching 7 bases. The CDR3 consists of 16 residues. Germline V gives CDR1 LNHDA, CDR2 SQIVND (reference sequence). The V segment lost 5 bases and the J segment 3 bases; nucleotides outside the gene matches: 13.